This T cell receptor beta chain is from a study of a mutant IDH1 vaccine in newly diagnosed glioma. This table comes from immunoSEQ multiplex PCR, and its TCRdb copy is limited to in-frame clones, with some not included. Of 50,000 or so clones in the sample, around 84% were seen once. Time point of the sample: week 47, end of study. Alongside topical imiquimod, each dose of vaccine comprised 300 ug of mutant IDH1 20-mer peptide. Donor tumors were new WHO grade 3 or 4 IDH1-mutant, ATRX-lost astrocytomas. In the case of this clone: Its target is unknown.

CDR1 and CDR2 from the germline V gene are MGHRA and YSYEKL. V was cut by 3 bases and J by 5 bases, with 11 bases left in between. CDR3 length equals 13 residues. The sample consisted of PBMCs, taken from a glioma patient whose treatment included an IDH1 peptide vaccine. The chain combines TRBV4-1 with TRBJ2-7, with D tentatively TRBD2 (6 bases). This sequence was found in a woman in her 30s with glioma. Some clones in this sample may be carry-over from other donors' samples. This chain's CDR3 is CASSHRGGNEQYF. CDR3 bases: TGCGCCAGCAGCCACCGAGGCGGGAACGAGCAGTACTTC.